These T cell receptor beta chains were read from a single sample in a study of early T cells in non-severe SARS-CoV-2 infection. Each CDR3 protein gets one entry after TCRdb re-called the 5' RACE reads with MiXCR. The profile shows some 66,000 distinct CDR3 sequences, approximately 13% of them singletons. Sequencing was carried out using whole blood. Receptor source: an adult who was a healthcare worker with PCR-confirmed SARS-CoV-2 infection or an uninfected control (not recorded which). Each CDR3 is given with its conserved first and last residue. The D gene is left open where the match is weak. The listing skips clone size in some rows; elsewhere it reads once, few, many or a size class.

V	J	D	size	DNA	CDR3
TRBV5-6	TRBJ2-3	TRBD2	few	TGTGCCAGCAGCTTGAGGACGGGAGGGACAGATACGCAGTATTTT	CASSLRTGGTDTQYF
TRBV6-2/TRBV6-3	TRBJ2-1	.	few	TGTGCCAGCAGTTACGTACTAGAGTGCAATGAGCAGTTCTTC	CASSYVLECNEQFF
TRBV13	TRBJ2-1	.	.	TGTGCCAGCAGCCCCCGGAGGGTGAATGAGCAGTTCTTC	CASSPRRVNEQFF
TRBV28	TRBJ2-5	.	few	TGTGCCAGCAGTCTCTCACGGTGGGCAGAGACCCAGTACTTC	CASSLSRWAETQYF
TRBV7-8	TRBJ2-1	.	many	TGTGCCAGCAGCTCATATGGAGGGAGCTCCTACAATGAGCAGTTCTTC	CASSSYGGSSYNEQFF
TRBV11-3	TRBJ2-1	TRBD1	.	TGTGCCAGCAGCTTAGATGGGACAGCTTACAATGAGCAGTTCTTC	CASSLDGTAYNEQFF
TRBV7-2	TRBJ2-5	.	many	TGTGCCAGCAGCTTAAACAGGGATGGGACCCAGTACTTC	CASSLNRDGTQYF
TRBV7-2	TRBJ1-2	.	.	TGTGCCACCCATCGACAACGCCGGACAAGAGCTAACTATGGCTACACCTTC	CATHRQRRTRANYGYTF
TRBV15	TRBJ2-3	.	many	TGTGCCACCAGCAGAGATCGCCTAGCGAGCACAGATACGCAGTATTTT	CATSRDRLASTDTQYF
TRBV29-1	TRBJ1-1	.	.	TGCAGCGTTGCCCAGATGAACACTGAAGCTTTCTTT	CSVAQMNTEAFF
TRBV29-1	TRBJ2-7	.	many	TGCAGCGTGAGGGACTCACCCCCTTCCTACGAGCAGTACTTC	CSVRDSPPSYEQYF
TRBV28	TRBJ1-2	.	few	TGTGCCAGCAGTTTATTACCGGGTGACTATGGCTACACCTTC	CASSLLPGDYGYTF
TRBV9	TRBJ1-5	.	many	TGTGCCAGCAGCGTAAAGCCCGGGGGCAATCAGCCCCAGCATTTT	CASSVKPGGNQPQHF
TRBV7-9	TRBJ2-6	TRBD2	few	TGTGCCAGCAGCCAGGCGGGGGTTCCTTACTCTGGGGCCAACGTCCTGACTTTC	CASSQAGVPYSGANVLTF
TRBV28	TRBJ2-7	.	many	TGTGCCAGCAGTTCCCCGCGGGTATACTACGAGCAGTACTTC	CASSSPRVYYEQYF
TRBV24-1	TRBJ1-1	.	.	TGTGCCACCAGTGATTTAGGTAACACTGAAGCTTTCTTT	CATSDLGNTEAFF
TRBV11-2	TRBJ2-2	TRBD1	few	TGTGCCAGCAGCACCTGGACAGGGATGACCGGGGAGCTGTTTTTT	CASSTWTGMTGELFF
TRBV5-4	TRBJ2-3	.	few	TGTGCCAGCAGACTCGGACCTCCGAGCACAGATACGCAGTATTTT	CASRLGPPSTDTQYF
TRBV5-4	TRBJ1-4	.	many	TGTGCCAGCAGCTCGGGTCTGAAGGCAGCAACTAATGAAAAACTGTTTTTT	CASSSGLKAATNEKLFF
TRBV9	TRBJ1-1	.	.	TGTGCCAGCAGCGTAGATCCCGGAGGGGTGAACACTGAAGCTTTCTTT	CASSVDPGGVNTEAFF
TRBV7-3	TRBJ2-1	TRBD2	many	TGTGCCAGCAGCTTAGCTAGCGGGAGCTTTAATGAGCAGTTCTTC	CASSLASGSFNEQFF
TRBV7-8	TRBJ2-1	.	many	TGTGCCAGCAGCTACTGGCGACGGGATGAGCAGTTCTTC	CASSYWRRDEQFF
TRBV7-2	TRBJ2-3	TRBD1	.	TGTGCCAGCAGCCCGGGACAGGGGGCCTTTGATACGCAGTATTTT	CASSPGQGAFDTQYF
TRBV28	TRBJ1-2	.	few	TGTGCCACGGGGAACGCGGGACTCTCACACCCCCACTATGGCTACACCTTC	CATGNAGLSHPHYGYTF
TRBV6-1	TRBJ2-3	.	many	TGTGCCAGCAGTGGGGAGACTAGAATATCCGATACGCAGTATTTT	CASSGETRISDTQYF
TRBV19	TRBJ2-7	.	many	TGTGCCAGTAGCACCTCCCCCGGCGGCTCAGCCTACGAGCAGTACTTC	CASSTSPGGSAYEQYF
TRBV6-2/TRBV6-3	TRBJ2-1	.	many	TGTGCCAGCAGTTACTCAGTGGGCCGTGGGTTCTTC	CASSYSVGRGFF
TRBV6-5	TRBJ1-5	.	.	TGTGCCGTACGGGGAGGGGTCAATCAGCCCCAGCATTTT	CAVRGGVNQPQHF
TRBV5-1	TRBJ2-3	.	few	TGCGCCAGCAGCCCGGGGACTCCCACAGATACGCAGTATTTT	CASSPGTPTDTQYF
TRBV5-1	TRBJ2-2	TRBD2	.	TGCGCCAGCGCGTCACTAGCGGTCGGCGGAACCGGGGAGCTGTTTTTT	CASASLAVGGTGELFF
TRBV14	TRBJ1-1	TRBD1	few	TGTGCCAGCAGCCGCCCGGGACAGGGGCTCGGCACTGAAGCTTTCTTT	CASSRPGQGLGTEAFF
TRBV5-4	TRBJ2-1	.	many	TGTGCCTGTACGAGGGGTATTTCCAATGAGCAGTTCTTC	CACTRGISNEQFF
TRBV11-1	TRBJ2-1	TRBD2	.	TGTGCCAGCAGCGCCGGGACTAGTCTTTTAAATGAGCAGTTCTTC	CASSAGTSLLNEQFF
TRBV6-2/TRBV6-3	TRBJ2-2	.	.	TGTGCCAGCAGTTCAATTGGACAGCTATTACAGGGCGGGGAGCTGTTTTTT	CASSSIGQLLQGGELFF
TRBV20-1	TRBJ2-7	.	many	TGCAGTGCCTTCAGTTCGAAGCTCTCCTACGAGCAGTACTTC	CSAFSSKLSYEQYF
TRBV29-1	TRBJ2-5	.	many	TGCAGCGTTGAAGAGGTCCTGGGAGAGACCCAGTACTTC	CSVEEVLGETQYF
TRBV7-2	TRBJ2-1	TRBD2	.	TGTGCCAGCAGCTCAGACGGGACTAGCGGGAGGAATGAGCAGTTCTTC	CASSSDGTSGRNEQFF
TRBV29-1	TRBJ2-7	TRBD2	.	TGCAGCGTTGAGTCGAGGGGAAGACTAGCGGGGTCCTACGAGCAGTACTTC	CSVESRGRLAGSYEQYF
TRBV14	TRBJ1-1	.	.	TGTGCCAGCAGCCAAGCCTCAGGCGGGTCAGGGGCGACTGAAGCTTTCTTT	CASSQASGGSGATEAFF
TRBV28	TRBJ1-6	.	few	TGTGCCAGCAGTTGGGGGAGGCCTAGCTATAATTCACCCCTCCACTTT	CASSWGRPSYNSPLHF
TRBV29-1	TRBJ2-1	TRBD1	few	TGCAGCGTTTTACAGGGGTCCTACAATGAGCAGTTCTTC	CSVLQGSYNEQFF